A single sample gave rise to the 23 T cell receptor beta chains below, sequenced in a study of beta chain features in type 1 diabetes. Study-level points and caveats: Moderate yet significant TCRB CDR3 shortening was seen in Type 1 diabetes patients in all four CD4+ subsets.

The isolated RNA, all of it, was reverse transcribed, so expressed TCRB transcripts were what got sequenced. Sequencing was performed with immunoSEQ multiplex PCR; in TCRdb, only in-frame clones are kept and a portion is missing. Among roughly 180,000 clones, about 7.9% were seen once, and the ten largest hold 0.5% to 0.55%. These receptors have no known antigen. Sample: central memory CD4+ T cells from blood. These receptors came from a man between 18 and 35 years old with type 1 diabetes.

The chain links TRBV7-9 to TRBJ2-7, with TRBD2 matching over 14 bases. Germline trimming cut 5 bases from V and 3 bases from J; bases unmatched to any gene: 6. Germline V gene sequence: CDR1 SEHNR, CDR2 FQNEAQ (reference sequence). This CDR3 has 16 residues. CDR3 nucleotide sequence: TGTGCCAGCAGCCCAGGACTAGCGGGGGGTCTCTACGAGCAGTACTTC. Its protein is CASSPGLAGGLYEQYF.

This clone has more than one count but fewer than ten. The chain links TRBV10-3 to TRBJ2-1; 12 bases align to TRBD2. Unmatched junction bases numbered 16, after V lost 8 bases and J lost 5 bases. Germline V gene sequence: CDR1 ENHRY, CDR2 SYGVKD. The CDR3 consists of 18 residues. The DNA for the CDR3 is TGTGCCATCGGGTCCCCAAGAGGGCTAGCGGGGGGGAACAATGAGCAGTTCTTC. Its protein is CAIGSPRGLAGGNNEQFF.

The chain links TRBV30 to TRBJ1-2; 7 bases line up with TRBD1. Germline CDR1 and CDR2: GTSNPN and SVGIG (reference sequence). The trim removed 1 base at V and 7 bases at J, leaving 6 bases unmatched. The CDR3 extends over 13 amino acids. CDR3 amino acids: CAWSGGQGGGYTF. As DNA, the CDR3 is TGTGCCTGGAGTGGAGGTCAGGGGGGTGGCTACACCTTC.

This clone has a handful of counts. The rearrangement uses TRBV27 and TRBJ2-1; 10 bases fit TRBD2. J gave up 4 bases and V 4 bases, and 4 bases lay outside the gene matches. The CDR3 totals 15 residues. Germline CDR1 and CDR2: MNHEY and SMNVEV (reference sequence). The CDR3 sequence is CASSYSTSGYNEQFF. In DNA, the CDR3 is TGTGCCAGCAGTTATTCGACTAGCGGGTACAATGAGCAGTTCTTC.

The chain is built from TRBV4-2 and TRBJ2-5; 9 positions match TRBD2. The V and J ends lost 6 bases and 0 bases, in that order; junction bases with no gene match: 2. The CDR3 extends over 14 amino acids. Germline values: CDR1 LGHNA, CDR2 YNFKEQ. The CDR3 loop reads CASSAGGNQETQYF. Written as DNA, the CDR3 is TGTGCCAGCAGTGCGGGAGGGAACCAAGAGACCCAGTACTTC.

This clone has ten or more counts. The chain recombines TRBV15 with TRBJ1-5, with D unclear. The CDR3 has 13 amino acids. Trimming stripped 0 bases from V and 6 bases from J, with 6 bases between. Per germline, CDR1 LNHNV and CDR2 YYDKDF (reference sequence). The CDR3 nucleotides are TGTGCCACCAGCAGAGATTGGAGTCAGCCCCAGCATTTT. Its protein product is CATSRDWSQPQHF. Full variable domain (missing parts from reference TRBV15 and TRBJ1-5): DAMVIQNPRYQVTQFGKPVTLSCSQTLNHNVMYWYQQKSSQAPKLLFHYYDKDFNNEADTPDNFQSRRPNTSFCFLDIRSPGLGDTAMYLCATSRDWSQPQHFGDGTRLSIL.

The chain employs TRBV18 and TRBJ1-4; D unclear. Trimming left V 2 bases short and J 8 bases short, with 9 bases between. The CDR3 runs 13 residues. CDR1 is KGHSH, CDR2 LQKENI, per germline. Written as DNA, the CDR3 is TGTGCCAGCTCACCATACGGGTGGGAAAAACTGTTTTTT. Amino acid sequence: CASSPYGWEKLFF.

This clone was picked up a small number of times. The rearrangement links TRBV29-1 to TRBJ2-7; 7 bases match TRBD1. The CDR3 runs to 14 residues. V trimming: 5 bases; J trimming: 4 bases; junction bases outside the gene matches: 11. Per the germline V gene, CDR1 is SQVTM and CDR2 is ANQGSEA. The CDR3 DNA reads TGCAGCGTTCAAACACGACAGGGCCGTTACGAGCAGTACTTC. Its translation is CSVQTRQGRYEQYF.

The V call is TRBV18, the J call TRBJ2-7; 7 nucleotides agree with TRBD1. Per germline, CDR1 KGHSH and CDR2 LQKENI. The length of the CDR3 is 14 residues. Trimming took 8 bases from V and 3 from J; bases not matched to a gene: 10. The CDR3 DNA reads as TGTGCCAGCGCCTATACGACAGGGAACTACGAGCAGTACTTC. Amino acids: CASAYTTGNYEQYF.

This clone was observed a few times. The same CDR3 also results from other DNA sequences found in this sample. The rearrangement joins TRBV30 to TRBJ2-1, with TRBD2 identical over 10 bases. V lost 1 base, J lost 2 bases, and 2 bases stayed unmatched. CDR3 length: 15 amino acids. From germline, CDR1 is GTSNPN and CDR2 SVGIG (reference sequence). The CDR3 is CAWSGLAGPYNEQFF. As DNA, the CDR3 is TGTGCCTGGAGTGGACTAGCGGGTCCCTACAATGAGCAGTTCTTC.

The rearrangement uses TRBV5-6 and TRBJ2-1; no clear D. Trimming took off 2 bases at V and 0 bases at J, with 9 bases between the two ends. The CDR3 covers 15 residues. Germline V lookup: CDR1 SGHDT, CDR2 YYEEEE. CDR3 sequence (DNA): TGTGCCAGCAGCTTAGAGAGCTACTCCTACAATGAGCAGTTCTTC. Protein: CASSLESYSYNEQFF.

The chain uses TRBV27 and TRBJ2-1, with D possibly TRBD1 on 8 matching bases. The germline V gene has CDR1 MNHEY and CDR2 SMNVEV (reference sequence). CDR3 length equals 15 residues. V dropped 6 bases and J dropped 6 bases, with 18 bases sitting between them. CDR3 coding DNA: TGTGCCAGCAGACAGGGGGGGAGAGTCGGCAATGAGCAGTTCTTC. This gives the protein CASRQGGRVGNEQFF.

This clone occurred a few times. V usage is TRBV27 and J usage is TRBJ2-3, with TRBD1 matching over 10 bases. The CDR3 is made up of 16 amino acids. Germline V gene data show CDR1 as MNHEY and CDR2 as SMNVEV (reference sequence). V lost 3 bases and J lost 3; bases outside the gene matches: 6. The CDR3 nucleotides are TGTGCCAGCAGTTTTCGCCGGGACAGGGGAACAGATACGCAGTATTTT. This translates into CASSFRRDRGTDTQYF.

This clone has a handful of counts. The chain uses TRBV30 and TRBJ2-1, with D unclear. Germline values: CDR1 GTSNPN, CDR2 SVGIG (reference sequence). The CDR3 length is 11 residues. The V end was cut by 0 bases, the J end by 7 bases, with 4 bases between. The CDR3 region is CAWSVRNEQFF. The CDR3 DNA follows: TGTGCCTGGAGTGTTCGGAATGAGCAGTTCTTC.

This clone has only a few counts. This rearrangement joins TRBV5-4 to TRBJ2-7; the match to TRBD2 covers 8 bases. This CDR3 spans 13 amino acids. The J segment lost 2 bases and the V segment lost 4 bases, leaving 2 bases of the junction unmatched. CDR1 is SGHNT, CDR2 YYREEE, per germline (reference sequence). The CDR3 nucleotides are TGTGCCAGCAGCGTGGGACTAGCCTACGAGCAGTACTTC. Its protein product is CASSVGLAYEQYF.

V and J are TRBV5-6 and TRBJ2-2; 13 bases align to TRBD2. The CDR3 is 17 residues long. The ends lost 1 base at V and 1 base at J; junction bases unmatched: 1. CDR1 is SGHDT, CDR2 YYEEEE, per germline. CDR3 residues: CASSLRTSGGNTGELFF. The CDR3 DNA sequence: TGTGCCAGCAGCTTGCGGACTAGCGGGGGGAACACCGGGGAGCTGTTTTTT.

The chain is built from TRBV11-2 and TRBJ2-7; TRBD2 is a possible D gene (5 bases). The CDR3 is 16 residues long. V was clipped by 6 bases and J by 7 bases, with 25 bases between them. In germline, CDR1 is SGHAT, CDR2 FQNNGV. CDR3 DNA sequence: TGTGCCAGCAGACCAATCCGAGGGCCCCGGTTGTGGGAGCAGTACTTC. Translating it yields CASRPIRGPRLWEQYF.

The chain joins TRBV5-1 to TRBJ2-2, with D tentatively TRBD1 (5 bases). The V gene lost 5 bases and the J gene lost 2 bases, with 10 bases spanning the gap. Per the germline V gene, CDR1 is SGHRS and CDR2 is YFSETQ. This CDR3 has 14 residues. The CDR3 sequence is CASRTRGNTGELFF. In DNA, the CDR3 is TGCGCCAGCAGAACAAGGGGAAACACCGGGGAGCTGTTTTTT.

The sample holds a few counts of this clone. The V call is TRBV7-6, the J call TRBJ2-3; 7 bases match TRBD2. Germline CDR1 and CDR2: SGHVS and FNYEAQ. V trimming: 5 bases; J trimming: 6 bases; junction bases outside the gene matches: 8. CDR3 length equals 14 residues. For the CDR3, the DNA is TGTGCCAGCAGCCCAGGACTAGAGGTCGATACGCAGTATTTT. Residues: CASSPGLEVDTQYF.

The chain recombines TRBV4-1 with TRBJ2-7, with 7 positions matching TRBD2. Germline values: CDR1 MGHRA, CDR2 YSYEKL. V lost 4 bases and J lost 2; bases outside the gene matches: 2. This CDR3 contains 13 residues. The CDR3 nucleotides are TGCGCCAGCAGCCGGGGGGGTCCCTACGAGCAGTACTTC. The encoded protein is CASSRGGPYEQYF.

The rearrangement links TRBV28 to TRBJ2-3; TRBD1 might be the D (6 bases). V lost 6 bases, J lost 2 bases, and 9 bases lay in between. The CDR3 runs to 13 residues. In germline, CDR1 is MDHEN, CDR2 SYDVKM. CDR3 sequence reads: CASRTGITDTQYF. CDR3 coding DNA: TGTGCCAGCAGAACAGGGATCACAGATACGCAGTATTTT.

This chain connects TRBV27 to TRBJ2-1, with 12 bases lining up with TRBD2. The V gene end was trimmed by 5 bases and the J gene end by 8 bases; junction bases not matched to a gene: 7. This CDR3 comprises 15 residues. Germline V gene lookup returns CDR1 MNHEY and CDR2 SMNVEV (reference sequence). CDR3 sequence (DNA): TGTGCCAGCAGTCTAGCGGGGGGGCCAAAGTATGAGCAGTTCTTC. Its translation is CASSLAGGPKYEQFF.

This clone was recorded a few times. The CDR3 region is CASGPGTSGAFQETQYF. CDR3 sequence (DNA): TGTGCTAGTGGTCCGGGGACTAGCGGCGCTTTCCAAGAGACCCAGTACTTC. V and J are TRBV12-5 and TRBJ2-5, with 11 bases identical to TRBD2. Per the germline V gene, CDR1 is LGHNT and CDR2 is FRNRAP. The junction had 9 bases not matched to a gene; V was cut back by 5 bases and J by 1 base. CDR3 length equals 17 residues. The complete variable domain, with remaining parts taken from reference TRBV12-5 and TRBJ2-5, reads DARVTQTPRHKVTEMGQEVTMRCQPILGHNTVFWYRQTMMQGLELLAYFRNRAPLDDSGMPKDRFSAEMPDATLATLKIQPSEPRDSAVYFCASGPGTSGAFQETQYFGPGTRLLVL.